The clone carrying this T cell receptor (beta chain) has just a few counts. The antigen is not known. These data come from a study of T-cell memory formation after mild COVID-19. Trimming removed 2 bases from V and 6 bases from J, with 8 bases in between. The CDR3 contains 13 residues. Germline CDR1 and CDR2: MNHEY and SVGEGT. General study points: Contracting clones from day 15 to 85 showed balanced CD4/CD8; later expanders favored CD4+.

TCRdb reprocessed the 5' RACE reads via MiXCR and lists one record per CDR3 protein. The table shows roughly 310,000 distinct CDR3 sequences, with approximately 16% occurring only once. This sequence joins TRBV6-2 or TRBV6-3 and TRBJ1-5; D is unclear. Sequenced sample: PBMCs or a T cell subset sorted from them (not recorded which). The TCR originated in a man aged 18 to 30 who had mild COVID-19 (a few samples of this study predate the infection). Cell type and time point are not known. The CDR3 here is CASSYGFGQPQHF. The CDR3 nucleotides read TGTGCCAGCAGTTACGGGTTCGGTCAGCCCCAGCATTTT.